The clone carrying this T cell receptor beta chain came up once. What it binds is not known. The data are from a study of shared clonotypes between healthy human individuals. Notes on the study in general: Compared with clonotypes that all four donors shared, non-shared clonotypes had lower generation probabilities. Naive subsets usually exceeded memory subsets in estimated richness.

CDR3 size: 11 residues. V lost 3 bases to trimming and J lost 10 bases, with 9 bases between them. Germline lookup yields CDR1 SNHLY and CDR2 FYNNEI. The split of CD4+ cells yielded CD45RA+ naive and CD45RA-negative memory subsets. Assay: immunoSEQ multiplex PCR; the TCRdb copy retains only in-frame clones and omits some. Of approximately 1.4 million clones listed, nearly 99% are singletons. The sample was naive CD4+ T cells sorted from blood. The sample's subset: CD45RA+ positively selected. The sequence was obtained from a young man in good health. The chain combines TRBV2 with TRBJ2-5; D is possibly TRBD1 (5 bases). The CDR3 DNA is TGTGCCAGCAGTGACAGGGCTGGCCAGTACTTC. This codes for CASSDRAGQYF.